The 7 T cell receptor beta chains presented below share a single source sample, sequenced in a study of T cell responses to AZD1222 COVID-19 vaccine. TCRdb keeps only in-frame clones here, not all; method: immunoSEQ multiplex PCR. The sample records approximately 130,000 clones, approximately 90% being singletons. This material consisted of peripheral blood, taken on day 0 of MenACWY control vaccination. Every receptor here comes from an adult in good health.

The chain has TRBV5-1 and TRBJ1-1; 10 bases are shared with TRBD1. Per the germline V gene, CDR1 is SGHRS and CDR2 is YFSETQ. This CDR3 is 16 amino acids long. J was trimmed by 2 bases and V by 2 bases; bases with no gene match: 6. CDR3 nucleotides: TGCGCCAGCAGCTTTACGACAGGGGGCGCCAACACTGAAGCTTTCTTT. Translated: CASSFTTGGANTEAFF.

The chain joins TRBV2 to TRBJ2-5, with D possibly TRBD1 on 5 matching bases. The CDR3 is made up of 14 amino acids. CDR1 is SNHLY and CDR2 is FYNNEI in the germline V gene. The V gene lost 6 bases and the J gene lost 2 bases, with 13 bases spanning the gap. CDR3 residues: CASSLRKGQETQYF. The CDR3 nucleotides read TGTGCCAGCAGCCTTCGGAAGGGGCAAGAGACCCAGTACTTC.

On this clone: Other DNA sequences of this sample code for an identical CDR3. This chain joins TRBV25-1 and TRBJ2-1; 8 bases are shared with TRBD2. This CDR3 is 15 amino acids long. V gave up 6 bases and J gave up 4 bases; unmatched junction bases: 8. The germline CDR1 and CDR2 sequences are MGHDK and SYGVNS. The CDR3 spells CASSDGTRSYNEQFF. The CDR3 region has the DNA TGTGCCAGCAGCGATGGGACTAGAAGTTACAATGAGCAGTTCTTC.

The CDR3 sequence is CASSFVASNTGELFF. As DNA, the CDR3 is TGTGCCAGCAGCTTTGTCGCATCGAACACCGGGGAGCTGTTTTTT. The chain carries TRBV7-3 and TRBJ2-2, with D hard to call. Germline lookup yields CDR1 SGHTA and CDR2 FQGTGA. V lost 3 bases and J 0 bases, leaving 8 bases between the germline ends. The CDR3 spans 15 residues.

This clone was seen a single time. The rearrangement uses TRBV6-1 and TRBJ1-3, with a weak D call TRBD1 (6 bases). V was cut by 0 bases and J by 5 bases, with 11 bases left in between. CDR3 length equals 15 residues. Germline CDR1 MNHNS, CDR2 SASEGT. CDR3 nucleotides: TGTGCCAGCAGTGAAGCGGGGGGACACCGAAACACCATATATTTT. Translated, it gives CASSEAGGHRNTIYF.

The chain is built from TRBV10-3 and TRBJ2-5; D may be TRBD2 (6 bases). Germline CDR1 is ENHRY and CDR2 is SYGVKD. The V end lost 7 bases, the J end lost 0 bases, and 6 bases lay between the germline ends. The CDR3 has 12 amino acids. The DNA for the CDR3 is TGTGCCATCACGGGGGACCAAGAGACCCAGTACTTC. Its protein is CAITGDQETQYF.

The V and J genes are TRBV11-3 and TRBJ1-2; 11 bases line up with TRBD1. CDR3 size: 14 residues. Germline V lookup: CDR1 SGHNT, CDR2 YENEEA. Trimming at V came to 4 bases and at J to 6 bases, leaving 4 bases not matched to a gene. The CDR3 sequence is CASSSDRGQDGYTF. The CDR3 DNA reads as TGTGCCAGCAGCTCGGACAGGGGGCAGGATGGCTACACCTTC.